This TCR beta chain was found in a study of blood T cell repertoires in COVID-19 (dated by TCRdb to the early 2020s). At the level of the whole study: Samples covering the acute and convalescent phases of COVID-19 were provided by collaborators in the United States, Italy and Spain. The prospective study material was composed of cDNA or gDNA derived from T cells, B-cell-depleted T cells, or PBMCs. Subjects who had been exposed to COVID-19, were actively infected with it, or had recovered from it provided the deeply sampled blood TCRbeta repertoires that made up the dataset. The repertoires were released in a freely available public database intended as a resource for research on the immune response to SARS-CoV-2. Samples came from the ongoing ImmuneRACE study (first 160 participants) plus 1,254 subjects from 6 global collaborators. A de-identified subject ID, COVID-19 status, age in years and sex were almost always included in the sample metadata. Where available, HLA class I and class II types were taken from metadata supplied by the sample provider and were not determined by assay-based typing.

For this clone: The specificity of this receptor is unknown. It has no much larger one-base neighbor in the sample; base qualities were not kept.

In Seattle, one collaborating source enrolled patients while the infection was active and tracked those patients longitudinally over the course of disease. The collaborating institutions used their own protocols to collect whole blood in K2EDTA tubes. For TCRbeta analysis, collaborators shipped samples as frozen whole blood, isolated PBMCs, or DNA extracted from either of those sample types. TCRbeta CDR3 regions were amplified from genomic DNA by means of the immunoSEQ Assay, a bias-controlled multiplex PCR. As for how the authors treated the data: Nucleated cell counts per sample were estimated from amplification of reference gene primers within the assay. To quantify the absolute abundance of each unique TCRbeta CDR3 rearrangement, sequence reads were collapsed and filtered. For each sample, productive Simpson clonality was calculated by taking the square root of Simpson's diversity index across productive rearrangements. Held by TCRdb, this immuneACCESS table contains in-frame sequences only and omits some clones. Under half of the omission traces to an unresolved V gene where checked; the cause of the rest is unknown. V and J calls and clone size come straight from that table; D and trimming were deduced from the DNA. This sample gives 96,000 or so clones in total; roughly 76% of them show up just once. Of the sample, under 5.5% is held by the ten largest clones.

V gives up 6 bases and J gives up 1 base, and the segment between their germline ends measures 13 bases. Per the germline V gene (reference sequence), MNHEY is the CDR1 and SMNVEV is the CDR2. Counted from cysteine to phenylalanine, this CDR3 has 15 amino acids. CDR3 DNA only is kept here, 45 bases in frame from base 1. Points the paper makes about the study in general: The amount of clinical and demographic metadata varied by source and participant and was provided uncurated.

This TCR derives from an elderly man with COVID-19, enrolled during active disease. The rearranged chain carries TRBV27 and TRBJ2-1; matching of 5 bases hints at TRBD2 as the D gene. The sample was peripheral blood. The base sequence is TGTGCCAGCAGCCCCGGTCCGGGATCCTACAATGAGCAGTTCTTC. The encoded protein is CASSPGPGSYNEQFF.